These T cell receptor beta chains were read from a single sample in a study of identical twins. TCRdb re-analysed the 5' RACE reads in MiXCR, keeping a single row per CDR3 protein. The sample has around 1.7 million distinct CDR3 sequences; about 32% are singletons. Sequencing used cord blood. Every receptor here comes from a newborn girl in good health. Both conserved end residues are part of each CDR3. The order of the fields is V gene, D gene, J gene, clone size, CDR3 DNA, CDR3 protein. A D gene is named only where the DNA matches it firmly. The size field is filled for only some rows; it gives once, few, many or a size class.

V gene: TRBV28
D gene: -
J gene: TRBJ1-6
clone size: few
CDR3 DNA: TGTGCCAGCAGTTTTCTCGGGAGCTCCTATAATTCACCCCTCCACTTT
CDR3 protein: CASSFLGSSYNSPLHF

V gene: TRBV10-2
D gene: -
J gene: TRBJ1-1
clone size: -
CDR3 DNA: TGCGCCAGCAGTGAGCGGGGCTACATGAACACTGAAGCTTTCTTT
CDR3 protein: CASSERGYMNTEAFF

V gene: TRBV20-1
D gene: -
J gene: TRBJ2-5
clone size: few
CDR3 DNA: TGCAGTGCCCCCCTAGGGCAAGAGACCCAGTACTTC
CDR3 protein: CSAPLGQETQYF

V gene: TRBV29-1
D gene: TRBD1
J gene: TRBJ2-7
clone size: many
CDR3 DNA: TGCAGCGTTGAAGATCGGGTCTCGGGACAGGGAGTTTACGAGCAGTACTTC
CDR3 protein: CSVEDRVSGQGVYEQYF

V gene: TRBV20-1
D gene: TRBD1
J gene: TRBJ2-2
clone size: once
CDR3 DNA: TGCAGTGCCTCCGGGACAGGGGACCCCGGGGAGCTGTTTTTT
CDR3 protein: CSASGTGDPGELFF

V gene: TRBV27
D gene: TRBD2
J gene: TRBJ2-3
clone size: -
CDR3 DNA: TGTGCCAGCAGTTTACGGGGGGTGGTGTCAGATACGCAGTATTTT
CDR3 protein: CASSLRGVVSDTQYF

V gene: TRBV5-1
D gene: TRBD1
J gene: TRBJ2-1
clone size: many
CDR3 DNA: TGCGCCAGCAGCCAGGCGACAGGGCCCTACAATGAGCAGTTCTTC
CDR3 protein: CASSQATGPYNEQFF

V gene: TRBV3-1
D gene: -
J gene: TRBJ2-7
clone size: -
CDR3 DNA: TGTGCCAGCAGCCCTGCTACCGGGGGTTCTCACGAGCAGTACTTC
CDR3 protein: CASSPATGGSHEQYF

V gene: TRBV28
D gene: TRBD2
J gene: TRBJ2-7
clone size: -
CDR3 DNA: TGTGCCAGCAGTTTATCCCTAGCGGGCAAAACCTACGAGCAGTACTTC
CDR3 protein: CASSLSLAGKTYEQYF

V gene: TRBV3-1
D gene: -
J gene: TRBJ1-4
clone size: -
CDR3 DNA: TGTGCCAGCAGCCCCGGAGGAGCAGCAACTAATGAAAAACTGTTTTTT
CDR3 protein: CASSPGGAATNEKLFF

V gene: TRBV20-1
D gene: TRBD2
J gene: TRBJ2-3
clone size: few
CDR3 DNA: TGCAGTGCTAGTGAAACTAGCGGGGGGGCGCCTCCAGATACGCAGTATTTT
CDR3 protein: CSASETSGGAPPDTQYF

V gene: TRBV4-2
D gene: -
J gene: TRBJ2-7
clone size: -
CDR3 DNA: TGTGCCAGCAGCCCTCTTCCGGGGGGCGAAAGCTACGAGCAGTACTTC
CDR3 protein: CASSPLPGGESYEQYF

V gene: TRBV28
D gene: TRBD2
J gene: TRBJ2-3
clone size: few
CDR3 DNA: TGTGCCAGCCTTCTAGCGGGAGGCCGCACAGATACGCAGTATTTT
CDR3 protein: CASLLAGGRTDTQYF

V gene: TRBV12-3/TRBV12-4
D gene: TRBD1
J gene: TRBJ1-5
clone size: few
CDR3 DNA: TGTGCCAGCAGCCCGGGACAGGGCTATTCAGCCCAGCATTTT
CDR3 protein: CASSPGQGYSAQHF

V gene: TRBV7-9
D gene: -
J gene: TRBJ1-1
clone size: once
CDR3 DNA: TGTGCCAGCAGCGCAGGGGAGGGGGAAGCTTTCTTT
CDR3 protein: CASSAGEGEAFF

V gene: TRBV24-1
D gene: -
J gene: TRBJ2-1
clone size: once
CDR3 DNA: TGTGCCACCGGTGGGTCTAGCAGCCACAATGAGCAGTTCTTC
CDR3 protein: CATGGSSSHNEQFF

V gene: TRBV4-2
D gene: -
J gene: TRBJ2-5
clone size: few
CDR3 DNA: TGTGCCAGCAGCCAAGTGGGTAGTGGAGAGCAAGAGACCCAGTACTTC
CDR3 protein: CASSQVGSGEQETQYF

V gene: TRBV20-1
D gene: -
J gene: TRBJ2-1
clone size: few
CDR3 DNA: TGCAGTGCTAGTCGCGCAGGTGGATTTAATGAGCAGTTCTTC
CDR3 protein: CSASRAGGFNEQFF

V gene: TRBV6-2/TRBV6-3
D gene: -
J gene: TRBJ2-2
clone size: -
CDR3 DNA: TGTGCCAGCACCCTGCCCGGGCTAATGAACACCGGGGAGCTGTTTTTT
CDR3 protein: CASTLPGLMNTGELFF

V gene: TRBV20-1
D gene: -
J gene: TRBJ2-1
clone size: -
CDR3 DNA: TGCAGTGCTAGGCCGACCCCTTATGAGCAGTTCTTC
CDR3 protein: CSARPTPYEQFF

V gene: TRBV28
D gene: TRBD2
J gene: TRBJ2-3
clone size: -
CDR3 DNA: TGTGCCAGCATCGCGGGAGGCCTCACCGCAGATACGCAGTATTTT
CDR3 protein: CASIAGGLTADTQYF

V gene: TRBV10-1
D gene: -
J gene: TRBJ2-5
clone size: few
CDR3 DNA: TGCGCCAGCAGCCCGGGGGTAAAAAGAAAAGAGACCCAGTACTTC
CDR3 protein: CASSPGVKRKETQYF

V gene: TRBV27
D gene: TRBD2
J gene: TRBJ2-3
clone size: few
CDR3 DNA: TGTGCCAGCAGTACGGGACTAGTGGCGGAAACAGATACGCAGTATTTT
CDR3 protein: CASSTGLVAETDTQYF

V gene: TRBV27
D gene: TRBD1
J gene: TRBJ1-2
clone size: -
CDR3 DNA: TGTGCCAGCAGGCAAATTGTCAGGGGGCGCGACTATGGCTACACCTTC
CDR3 protein: CASRQIVRGRDYGYTF

V gene: TRBV20-1
D gene: TRBD2
J gene: TRBJ2-5
clone size: -
CDR3 DNA: TGCAGTGCTGTCCTAGCGGGGTTGGAGACCCAGTACTTC
CDR3 protein: CSAVLAGLETQYF

V gene: TRBV28
D gene: -
J gene: TRBJ1-6
clone size: many
CDR3 DNA: TGTGCCAGCAGTTTTGTTGGTTCACCCCTCCACTTT
CDR3 protein: CASSFVGSPLHF

V gene: TRBV5-1
D gene: -
J gene: TRBJ2-5
clone size: -
CDR3 DNA: TGCGCCAGCAGCTTTTCGGCAAAAGAGACCCAGTACTTC
CDR3 protein: CASSFSAKETQYF

V gene: TRBV12-5
D gene: TRBD1
J gene: TRBJ2-3
clone size: few
CDR3 DNA: TGTGCTAGTGGTTTGGTACTAGGGACAGGGGTCTATACGCAGTATTTT
CDR3 protein: CASGLVLGTGVYTQYF